This T cell receptor (beta chain) was found in a study of T cell repertoires in cytomegalovirus infection. Study background: TCR beta signatures that were public indicated CMV infection and matching HLA type.

This clonotype was recorded many times. Its target is unknown. TCRdb re-called the reads through MiXCR, storing one row per CDR3 protein. The repertoire holds hundreds of thousands of distinct CDR3 sequences, with around 30% as singletons. Trimming at V came to 5 bases and at J to 6 bases, leaving 15 bases not matched to a gene. The CDR3 is made up of 18 amino acids. Per the germline V gene, CDR1 is SGHVS and CDR2 is FNYEAQ. This clonotype originated in a human donor in good health (CMV status not recorded). Some clones in this sample may be carry-over from other donors' samples. Sample: cultured CD8+ T cells from PBMCs, taken from culture after CMV antigen stimulation. The gene calls are TRBV7-6 and TRBJ2-1; 11 nucleotides agree with TRBD2. This chain's CDR3 is CASSEIVPTSGVVNEQFF. The DNA for the CDR3 is TGTGCCAGCAGCGAGATCGTTCCGACTAGCGGGGTTGTCAATGAGCAGTTCTTC.